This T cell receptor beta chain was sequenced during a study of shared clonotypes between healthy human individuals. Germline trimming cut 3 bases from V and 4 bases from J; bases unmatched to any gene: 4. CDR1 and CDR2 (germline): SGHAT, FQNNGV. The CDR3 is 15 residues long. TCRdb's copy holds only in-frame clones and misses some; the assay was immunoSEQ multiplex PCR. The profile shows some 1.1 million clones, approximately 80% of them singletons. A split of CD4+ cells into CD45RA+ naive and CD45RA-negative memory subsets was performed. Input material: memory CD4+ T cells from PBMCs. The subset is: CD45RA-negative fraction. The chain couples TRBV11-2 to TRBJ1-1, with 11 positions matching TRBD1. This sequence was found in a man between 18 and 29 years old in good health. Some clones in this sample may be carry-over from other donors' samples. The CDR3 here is CASSFQGTGGTEAFF. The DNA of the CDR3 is TGTGCCAGCAGCTTCCAGGGGACAGGGGGCACTGAAGCTTTCTTT. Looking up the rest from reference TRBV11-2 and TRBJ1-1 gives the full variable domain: EAGVAQSPRYKIIEKRQSVAFWCNPISGHATLYWYQQILGQGPKLLIQFQNNGVVDDSQLPKDRFSAERLKGVDSTLKIQPAKLEDSAVYLCASSFQGTGGTEAFFGQGTRLTVV.